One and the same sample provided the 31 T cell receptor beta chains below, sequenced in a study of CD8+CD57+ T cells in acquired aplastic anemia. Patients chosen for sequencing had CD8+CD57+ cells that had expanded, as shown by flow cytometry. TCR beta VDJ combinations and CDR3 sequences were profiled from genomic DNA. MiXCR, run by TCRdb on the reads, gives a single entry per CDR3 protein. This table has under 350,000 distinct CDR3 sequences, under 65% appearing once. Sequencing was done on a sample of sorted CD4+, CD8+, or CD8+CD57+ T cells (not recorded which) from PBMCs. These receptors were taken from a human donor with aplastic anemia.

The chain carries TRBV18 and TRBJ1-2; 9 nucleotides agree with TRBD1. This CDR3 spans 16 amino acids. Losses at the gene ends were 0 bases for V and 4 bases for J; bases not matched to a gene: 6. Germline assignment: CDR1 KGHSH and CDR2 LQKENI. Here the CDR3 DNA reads TGTGCCAGCTCACCACCAAGGACAGGGGATGCCTATGGCTACACCTTC. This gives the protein CASSPPRTGDAYGYTF.

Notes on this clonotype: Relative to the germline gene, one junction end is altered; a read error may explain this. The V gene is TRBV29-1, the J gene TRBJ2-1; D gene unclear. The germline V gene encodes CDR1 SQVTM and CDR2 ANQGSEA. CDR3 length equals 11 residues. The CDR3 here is CSVDRWDEQSF. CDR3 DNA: TGCAGCGTAGATCGCTGGGATGAGCAGTCCTTC.

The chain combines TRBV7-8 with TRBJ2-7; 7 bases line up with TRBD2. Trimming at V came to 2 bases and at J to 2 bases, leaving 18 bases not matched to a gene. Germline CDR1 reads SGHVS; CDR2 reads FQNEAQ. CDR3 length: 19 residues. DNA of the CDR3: TGTGCCAGCAGCTTAACTGGGGGAGGGGCCCACGCTACAGCCTACGAGCAGTACTTC. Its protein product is CASSLTGGGAHATAYEQYF.

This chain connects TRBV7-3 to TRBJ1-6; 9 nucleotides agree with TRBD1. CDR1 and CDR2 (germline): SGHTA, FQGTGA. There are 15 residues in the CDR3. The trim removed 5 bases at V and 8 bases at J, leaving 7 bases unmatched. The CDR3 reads CASSRQGQGDSPLHF. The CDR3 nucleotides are TGTGCCAGCAGCCGCCAGGGACAGGGAGATTCACCCCTCCACTTT.

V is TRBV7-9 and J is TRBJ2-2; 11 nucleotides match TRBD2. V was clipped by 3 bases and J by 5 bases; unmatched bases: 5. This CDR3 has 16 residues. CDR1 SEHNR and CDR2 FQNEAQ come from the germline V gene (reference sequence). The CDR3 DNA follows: TGTGCCAGCAGCTTGGGTAGACTAGCGGGAACCGGGGAGCTGTTTTTT. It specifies CASSLGRLAGTGELFF.

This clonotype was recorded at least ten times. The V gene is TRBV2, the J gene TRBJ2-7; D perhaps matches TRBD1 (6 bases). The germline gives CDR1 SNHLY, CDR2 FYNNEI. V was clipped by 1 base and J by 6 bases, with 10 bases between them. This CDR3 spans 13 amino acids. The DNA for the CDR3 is TGTGCCAGCAGTGAAGTCGGCAGGGGCGAGCAGTACTTC. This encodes CASSEVGRGEQYF.

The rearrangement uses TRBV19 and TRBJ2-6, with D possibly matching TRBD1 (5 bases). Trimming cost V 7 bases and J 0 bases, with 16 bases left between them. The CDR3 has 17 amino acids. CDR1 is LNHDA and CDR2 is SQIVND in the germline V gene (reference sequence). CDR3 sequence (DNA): TGTGCCAGTATGGCCTCACAGGTCGTCTCTGGGGCCAACGTCCTGACTTTC. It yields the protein CASMASQVVSGANVLTF.

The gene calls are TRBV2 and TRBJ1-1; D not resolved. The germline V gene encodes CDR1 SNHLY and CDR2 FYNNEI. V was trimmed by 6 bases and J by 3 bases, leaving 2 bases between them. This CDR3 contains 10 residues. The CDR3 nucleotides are TGTGCCAGCAGCTACACTGAAGCTTTCTTT. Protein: CASSYTEAFF.

The CDR3 here is CASSEHRDRVSYGYTF. The CDR3 DNA reads as TGTGCCAGCAGTGAACACCGGGACAGGGTCAGCTATGGCTACACCTTC. The chain is built from TRBV6-5 and TRBJ1-2, with 9 positions matching TRBD1. Germline CDR1 reads MNHEY; CDR2 reads SVGAGI. The CDR3 extends over 16 amino acids. V was clipped by 5 bases and J by 4 bases; unmatched bases: 11.

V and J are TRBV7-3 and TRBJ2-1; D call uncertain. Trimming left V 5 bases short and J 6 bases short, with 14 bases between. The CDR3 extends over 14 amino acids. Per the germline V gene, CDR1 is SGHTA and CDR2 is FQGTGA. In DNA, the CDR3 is TGTGCCAGCAGCGCCCTTGGAATGGGCAATGAGCAGTTCTTC. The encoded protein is CASSALGMGNEQFF. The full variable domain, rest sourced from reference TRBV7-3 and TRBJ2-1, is GAGVSQTPSNKVTEKGKYVELRCDPISGHTALYWYRQSLGQGPEFLIYFQGTGAADDSGLPNDRFFAVRPEGSVSTLKIQRTERGDSAVYLCASSALGMGNEQFFGPGTRLTVL.

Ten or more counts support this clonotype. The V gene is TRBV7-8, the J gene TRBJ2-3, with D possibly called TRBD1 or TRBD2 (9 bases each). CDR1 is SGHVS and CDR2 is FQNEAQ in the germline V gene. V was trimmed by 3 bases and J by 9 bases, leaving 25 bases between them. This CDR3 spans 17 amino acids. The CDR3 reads CASSFSGTGNSGRTQYF. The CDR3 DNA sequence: TGTGCCAGCAGCTTTTCCGGGACAGGGAATAGCGGGAGAACGCAGTATTTT.

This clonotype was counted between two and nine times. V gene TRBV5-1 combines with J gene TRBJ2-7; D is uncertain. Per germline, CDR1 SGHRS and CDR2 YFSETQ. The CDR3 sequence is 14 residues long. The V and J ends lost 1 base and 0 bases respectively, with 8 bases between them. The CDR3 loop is CASSLMQASYEQYF. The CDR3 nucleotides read TGCGCCAGCAGCTTGATGCAGGCCTCCTACGAGCAGTACTTC.

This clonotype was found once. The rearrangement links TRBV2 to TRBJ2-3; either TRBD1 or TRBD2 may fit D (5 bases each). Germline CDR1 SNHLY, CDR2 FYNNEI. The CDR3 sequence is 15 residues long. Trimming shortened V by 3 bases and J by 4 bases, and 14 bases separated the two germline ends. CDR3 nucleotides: TGTGCCAGCAGTGATTGGCAGGGAGAGGCAGATACGCAGTATTTT. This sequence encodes CASSDWQGEADTQYF.

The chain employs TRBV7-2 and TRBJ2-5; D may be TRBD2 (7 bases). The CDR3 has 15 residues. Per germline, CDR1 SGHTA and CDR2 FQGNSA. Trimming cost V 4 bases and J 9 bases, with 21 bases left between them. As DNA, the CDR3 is TGTGCCAGCAGCTATTTTGGGGGGGGGCTAGGGTCCCAGTACTTC. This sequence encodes CASSYFGGGLGSQYF.

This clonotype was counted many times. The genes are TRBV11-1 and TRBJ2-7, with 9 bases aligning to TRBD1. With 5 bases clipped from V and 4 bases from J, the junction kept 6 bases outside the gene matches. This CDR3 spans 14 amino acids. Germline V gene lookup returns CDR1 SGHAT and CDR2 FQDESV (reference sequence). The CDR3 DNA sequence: TGTGCCAGCAGCCCGGGACAGGGCAGGTACGAGCAGTACTTC. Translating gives CASSPGQGRYEQYF. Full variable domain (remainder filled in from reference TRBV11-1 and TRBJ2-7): EAEVAQSPRYKITEKSQAVAFWCDPISGHATLYWYRQILGQGPELLVQFQDESVVDDSQLPKDRFSAERLKGVDSTLKIQPAELGDSAMYLCASSPGQGRYEQYFGPGTRLTVT.

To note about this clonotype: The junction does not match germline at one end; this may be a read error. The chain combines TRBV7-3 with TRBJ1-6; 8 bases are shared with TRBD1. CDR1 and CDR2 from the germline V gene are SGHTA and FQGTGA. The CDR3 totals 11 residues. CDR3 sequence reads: CASSLKRDRQF. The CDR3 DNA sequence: TGTGCCAGCAGCTTAAAGCGGGACAGGCAGTTT. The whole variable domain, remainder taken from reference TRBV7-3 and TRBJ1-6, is GAGVSQTPSNKVTEKGKYVELRCDPISGHTALYWYRQSLGQGPEFLIYFQGTGAADDSGLPNDRFFAVRPEGSVSTLKIQRTERGDSAVYLCASSLKRDRQFGNGTRLTVT.

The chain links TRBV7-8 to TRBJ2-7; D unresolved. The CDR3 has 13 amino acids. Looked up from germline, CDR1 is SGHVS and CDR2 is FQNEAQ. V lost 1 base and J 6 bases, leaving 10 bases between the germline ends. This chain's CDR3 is CASSLGRSREQYF. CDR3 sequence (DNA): TGTGCCAGCAGCTTAGGAAGGAGTCGCGAGCAGTACTTC.

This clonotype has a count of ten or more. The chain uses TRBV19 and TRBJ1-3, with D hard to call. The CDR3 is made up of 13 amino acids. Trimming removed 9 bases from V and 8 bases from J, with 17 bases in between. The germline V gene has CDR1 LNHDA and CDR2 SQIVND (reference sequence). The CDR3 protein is CASKPGQVDTIYF. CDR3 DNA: TGTGCCAGCAAACCGGGCCAGGTCGACACCATATATTTT.

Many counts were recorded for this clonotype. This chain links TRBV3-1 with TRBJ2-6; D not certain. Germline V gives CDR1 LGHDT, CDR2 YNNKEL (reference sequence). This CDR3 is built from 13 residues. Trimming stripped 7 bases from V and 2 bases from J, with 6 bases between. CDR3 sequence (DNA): TGTGCCAGCACCGCAGCTGGGGCCAACGTCCTGACTTTC. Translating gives CASTAAGANVLTF.

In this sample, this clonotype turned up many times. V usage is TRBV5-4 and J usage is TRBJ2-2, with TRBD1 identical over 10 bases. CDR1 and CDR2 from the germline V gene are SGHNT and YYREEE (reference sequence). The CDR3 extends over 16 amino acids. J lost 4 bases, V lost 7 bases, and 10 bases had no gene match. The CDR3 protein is CASGGPGQGSTGELFF. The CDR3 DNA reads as TGTGCCAGCGGTGGACCGGGACAGGGGTCCACCGGGGAGCTGTTTTTT.

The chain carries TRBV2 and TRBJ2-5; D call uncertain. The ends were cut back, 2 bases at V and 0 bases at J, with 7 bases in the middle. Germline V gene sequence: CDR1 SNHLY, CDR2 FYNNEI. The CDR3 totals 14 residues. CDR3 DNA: TGTGCCAGCAGTGAACCTAGGGACCAAGAGACCCAGTACTTC. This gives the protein CASSEPRDQETQYF.

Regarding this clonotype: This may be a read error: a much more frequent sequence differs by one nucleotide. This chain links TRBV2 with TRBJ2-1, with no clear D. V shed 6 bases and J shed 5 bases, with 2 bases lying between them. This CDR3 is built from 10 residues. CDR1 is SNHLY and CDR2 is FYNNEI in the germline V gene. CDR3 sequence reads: CASRDNEQFF. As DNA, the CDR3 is TGTGCCAGCAGAGACAATGAGCAGTTCTTC. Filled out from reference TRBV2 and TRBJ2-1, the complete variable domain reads EPEVTQTPSHQVTQMGQEVILRCVPISNHLYFYWYRQILGQKVEFLVSFYNNEISEKSEIFDDQFSVERPDGSNFTLKIRSTKLEDSAMYFCASRDNEQFFGPGTRLTVL.

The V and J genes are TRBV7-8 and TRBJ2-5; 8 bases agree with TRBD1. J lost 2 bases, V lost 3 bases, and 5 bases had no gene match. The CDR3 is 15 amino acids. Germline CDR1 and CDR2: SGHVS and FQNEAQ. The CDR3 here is CASSFDRGGQETQYF. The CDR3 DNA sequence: TGTGCCAGCAGCTTTGACAGGGGCGGGCAAGAGACCCAGTACTTC.

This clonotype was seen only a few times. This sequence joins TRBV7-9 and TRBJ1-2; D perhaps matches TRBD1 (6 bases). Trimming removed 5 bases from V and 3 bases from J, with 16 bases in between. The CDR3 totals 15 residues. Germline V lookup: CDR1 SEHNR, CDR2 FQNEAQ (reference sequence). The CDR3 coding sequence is TGTGCCAGCAGCCCTAATCAGGGGCGCGACTATGGCTACACCTTC. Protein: CASSPNQGRDYGYTF.

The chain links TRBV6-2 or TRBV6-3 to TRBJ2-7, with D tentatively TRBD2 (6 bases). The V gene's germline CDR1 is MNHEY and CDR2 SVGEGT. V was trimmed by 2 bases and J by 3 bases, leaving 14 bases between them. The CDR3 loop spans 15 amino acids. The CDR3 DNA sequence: TGTGCCAGCAGTTACCCGGGAGAAAGTCGCTACGAGCAGTACTTC. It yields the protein CASSYPGESRYEQYF.

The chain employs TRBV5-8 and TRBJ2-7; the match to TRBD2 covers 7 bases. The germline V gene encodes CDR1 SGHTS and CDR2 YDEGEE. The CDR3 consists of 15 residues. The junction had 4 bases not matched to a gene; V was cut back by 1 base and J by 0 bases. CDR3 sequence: CASSLWREPSYEQYF. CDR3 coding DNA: TGTGCCAGCAGCTTGTGGCGGGAGCCCTCCTACGAGCAGTACTTC.

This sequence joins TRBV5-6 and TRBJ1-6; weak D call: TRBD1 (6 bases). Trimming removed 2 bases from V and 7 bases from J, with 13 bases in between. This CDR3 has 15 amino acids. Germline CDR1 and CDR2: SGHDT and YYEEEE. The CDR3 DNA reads TGTGCCAGCAGCTTAGCAGGGGTCGGGAATTCACCCCTCCACTTT. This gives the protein CASSLAGVGNSPLHF.

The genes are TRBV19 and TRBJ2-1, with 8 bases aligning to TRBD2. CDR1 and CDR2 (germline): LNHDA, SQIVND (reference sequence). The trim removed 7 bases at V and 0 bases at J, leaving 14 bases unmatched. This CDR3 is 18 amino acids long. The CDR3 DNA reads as TGTGCCAGTACCCTAGGTCGCACTAGCGGCAGCTCCTACAATGAGCAGTTCTTC. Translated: CASTLGRTSGSSYNEQFF.

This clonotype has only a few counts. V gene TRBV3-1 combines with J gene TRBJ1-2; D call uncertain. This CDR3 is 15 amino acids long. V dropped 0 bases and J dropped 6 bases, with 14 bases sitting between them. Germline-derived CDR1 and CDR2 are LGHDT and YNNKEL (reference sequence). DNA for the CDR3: TGTGCCAGCAGCCAAGATTATTGGGGTCAGGATGGCTACACCTTC. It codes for CASSQDYWGQDGYTF.

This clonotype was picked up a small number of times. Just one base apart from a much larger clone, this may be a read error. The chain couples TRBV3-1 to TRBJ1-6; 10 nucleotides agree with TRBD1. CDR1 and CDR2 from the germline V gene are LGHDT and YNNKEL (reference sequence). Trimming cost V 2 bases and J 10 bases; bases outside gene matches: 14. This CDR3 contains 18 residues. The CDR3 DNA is TGTGCCAGCAGCCAACTGAAAAGCGGGGACAGGGGTTCGTCACCCCTCCACTTT. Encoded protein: CASSQLKSGDRGSSPLHF. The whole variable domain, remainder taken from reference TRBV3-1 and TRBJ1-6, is DTAVSQTPKYLVTQMGNDKSIKCEQNLGHDTMYWYKQDSKKFLKIMFSYNNKELIINETVPNRFSPKSPDKAHLNLHINSLELGDSAVYFCASSQLKSGDRGSSPLHFGNGTRLTVT.

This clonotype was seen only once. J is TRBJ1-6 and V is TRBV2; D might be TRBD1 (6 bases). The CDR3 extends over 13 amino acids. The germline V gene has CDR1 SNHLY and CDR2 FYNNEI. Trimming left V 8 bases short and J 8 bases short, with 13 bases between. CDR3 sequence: CASLEGGDSPLHF. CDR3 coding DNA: TGTGCCAGCCTTGAGGGGGGCGATTCACCCCTCCACTTT. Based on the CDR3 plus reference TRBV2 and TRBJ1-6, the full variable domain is EPEVTQTPSHQVTQMGQEVILRCVPISNHLYFYWYRQILGQKVEFLVSFYNNEISEKSEIFDDQFSVERPDGSNFTLKIRSTKLEDSAMYFCASLEGGDSPLHFGNGTRLTVT.